The 31 T cell receptor beta chains below come from one sample, sequenced in a study of T cells after yellow fever vaccination. In TCRdb, the 5' RACE reads were re-called with MiXCR into one record per CDR3 protein. The table has roughly 330,000 distinct CDR3 sequences, 3% to 4.5% seen once. The sample was PBMCs, taken 5 days after the yellow fever booster vaccination. The receptors come from a man in his late teens or twenties who received the YFV17D yellow fever vaccine.

The chain's CDR3 is CATVELPYYEQYV. The CDR3 DNA reads as TGTGCCACCGTTGAACTTCCATATTACGAGCAGTACGTC. The chain joins TRBV24-1 to TRBJ2-7, with D unclear. CDR3 length: 13 residues. V was cut by 9 bases and J by 4 bases, with 15 bases left in between. In germline, CDR1 is KGHDR, CDR2 SFDVKD.

This clonotype showed up just a few times. The genes are TRBV7-2 and TRBJ2-1, with TRBD2 matching 13 bases. From germline, CDR1 is SGHTA and CDR2 FQGNSA. The CDR3 has 16 residues. V lost 6 bases and J lost 1; bases outside the gene matches: 3. The CDR3 sequence is CASRTSGGNSYNEQFF. DNA for the CDR3: TGTGCCAGCAGGACTAGCGGGGGGAATTCCTACAATGAGCAGTTCTTC.

The CDR3 DNA follows: TGTGCCAGCAGCTTAGTTCTGGCCTCCTACGAGCAGTACTTC. Translated: CASSLVLASYEQYF. V gene TRBV7-2 combines with J gene TRBJ2-7; D ambiguous. V lost 1 base, J lost 0 bases, and 7 bases lay in between. This CDR3 spans 14 amino acids. Germline V gene lookup returns CDR1 SGHTA and CDR2 FQGNSA.

This clonotype was detected ten times or more. The chain combines TRBV25-1 with TRBJ1-5; 9 nucleotides align to TRBD1. CDR1 and CDR2 (germline): MGHDK, SYGVNS. The junction had 7 bases not matched to a gene; V was cut back by 2 bases and J by 5 bases. CDR3 length equals 16 residues. The CDR3: CASSEGGTGGHQPQHF. DNA of the CDR3: TGTGCCAGCAGTGAAGGGGGAACAGGGGGCCATCAGCCCCAGCATTTT.

This clonotype was observed a few times. CDR3 protein: CASSAPPDYNEQFF. The CDR3 region has the DNA TGTGCCAGCAGCGCCCCCCCGGACTACAATGAGCAGTTCTTC. V is TRBV5-5 and J is TRBJ2-1; D is undetermined. Deletions cut 4 bases from V and 3 bases from J, with 11 bases between. The length of the CDR3 is 14 residues. Germline V gene data show CDR1 as SGHKS and CDR2 as YYEKEE (reference sequence). Based on the CDR3 plus reference TRBV5-5 and TRBJ2-1, the full variable domain is DAGVTQSPTHLIKTRGQQVTLRCSPISGHKSVSWYQQVLGQGPQFIFQYYEKEERGRGNFPDRFSARQFPNYSSELNVNALLLGDSALYLCASSAPPDYNEQFFGPGTRLTVL.

The chain has TRBV18 and TRBJ2-1, with TRBD2 matching 9 bases. Germline trimming cut 6 bases from V and 10 bases from J; bases unmatched to any gene: 19. The V gene's germline CDR1 is KGHSH and CDR2 LQKENI. The CDR3 totals 17 residues. CDR3 residues: CASSPDFSGGYAAEQFF. Written as DNA, the CDR3 is TGTGCCAGCTCGCCAGACTTTAGCGGGGGCTACGCCGCGGAGCAGTTCTTC.

The CDR3, as DNA: TGTGCCAGCAGCTTAGCGACGGGCACTGAAGCTTTCTTT. This gives the protein CASSLATGTEAFF. The J gene is TRBJ1-1, the V gene TRBV7-2, with D uncertain. V lost 0 bases and J 4 bases, leaving 6 bases between the germline ends. The CDR3 sequence is 13 residues long. Looked up from germline, CDR1 is SGHTA and CDR2 is FQGNSA.

This chain's CDR3 is CASSLGGGTNYGYTF. The CDR3 nucleotides read TGCGCCAGCAGCTTGGGGGGGGGAACTAACTATGGCTACACCTTC. The chain carries TRBV5-1 and TRBJ1-2, with D perhaps matching TRBD1 (5 bases). Per the germline V gene, CDR1 is SGHRS and CDR2 is YFSETQ. V lost 0 bases to trimming and J lost 0 bases, with 9 bases between them. The CDR3 is 15 amino acids.

This chain links TRBV10-3 with TRBJ1-1; 9 bases fit TRBD1. With V trimmed by 3 bases and J by 7 bases, 9 bases remained unmatched. Germline values: CDR1 ENHRY, CDR2 SYGVKD. This CDR3 is 15 amino acids long. CDR3 nucleotides: TGTGCCATCAGTGATCGGGGACAGGGAACTAATGAAGCTTTCTTT. Encoded protein: CAISDRGQGTNEAFF.

The table lists this clonotype with many counts. The chain uses TRBV3-1 and TRBJ1-2, with no clear D. Germline CDR1 LGHDT, CDR2 YNNKEL (reference sequence). The V and J ends lost 4 bases and 3 bases respectively, with 9 bases between them. This CDR3 is 13 amino acids long. The CDR3 nucleotides are TGTGCCAGCAGCCCCGTTACGGACTATGGCTACACCTTC. Amino acid sequence: CASSPVTDYGYTF.

This clonotype was detected a few times. This chain uses TRBV4-2 with TRBJ2-5; TRBD2 agrees at 11 bases. The CDR3 is made up of 19 amino acids. J gave up 5 bases and V 1 base, and 15 bases lay outside the gene matches. Germline V CDR1 and CDR2: LGHNA, YNFKEQ. The CDR3 loop reads CASSQVPLTSGGGWETQYF. As DNA, the CDR3 is TGTGCCAGCAGCCAAGTCCCGTTAACTAGCGGGGGAGGGTGGGAGACCCAGTACTTC.

This clonotype came up many times. J is TRBJ1-2 and V is TRBV5-1, with a weak D call TRBD1 (6 bases). Germline V gene lookup returns CDR1 SGHRS and CDR2 YFSETQ. There are 14 residues in the CDR3. Trimming pared 0 bases from V and 8 bases from J, leaving 14 bases between. The CDR3 protein is CASSLEAGARGYTF. CDR3 DNA sequence: TGCGCCAGCAGCTTGGAGGCAGGGGCTAGAGGCTACACCTTC.

This clonotype was recorded many times. DNA for the CDR3: TGTGCCAGCGCTGGGGCTAATGAAAAACTGTTTTTT. Amino acids: CASAGANEKLFF. The V call is TRBV2, the J call TRBJ1-4, with unresolved D. Germline lookup yields CDR1 SNHLY and CDR2 FYNNEI. The CDR3 extends over 12 amino acids. V shed 8 bases and J shed 3 bases, with 7 bases lying between them.

This clonotype was detected many times. This chain uses TRBV2 with TRBJ1-2; 11 nucleotides align to TRBD1. Trimming removed 6 bases from V and 3 bases from J; junction bases left unmatched: 3. Germline V gene data show CDR1 as SNHLY and CDR2 as FYNNEI. The CDR3 covers 14 residues. The CDR3 region is CASSGQGADYGYTF. In nucleotides, the CDR3 is TGTGCCAGCAGCGGACAGGGGGCCGACTATGGCTACACCTTC.

This clonotype has at least ten counts. V is TRBV3-2 and J is TRBJ2-1; the table gives TRBD2 as D, unverified against the DNA. TRBV3-2 is tagged as a pseudogene. This CDR3 contains 16 residues. The CDR3 sequence: CASSAGLAGGSPEQFF. The DNA for the CDR3 is TGTGCCAGCAGCGCGGGGCTAGCGGGGGGTTCCCCTGAGCAGTTCTTC.

V gene TRBV24-1 combines with J gene TRBJ2-2; 10 positions match TRBD1. This CDR3 is built from 16 residues. The V segment lost 7 bases and the J segment 4 bases; nucleotides outside the gene matches: 8. In germline, CDR1 is KGHDR, CDR2 SFDVKD. CDR3 DNA sequence: TGTGCCACCAGCGATGGGGGACAGGGGTCCACCGGGGAGCTGTTTTTT. It is translated as CATSDGGQGSTGELFF.

This clonotype was observed a handful of times. The chain links TRBV19 to TRBJ2-7; TRBD2 is a possible D gene (6 bases). Looked up from germline, CDR1 is LNHDA and CDR2 is SQIVND (reference sequence). V was clipped by 8 bases and J by 0 bases, with 14 bases between them. CDR3 length: 14 amino acids. CDR3 sequence (DNA): TGTGCCAGTTCGAGGGACTTACACTCCTACGAGCAGTACTTC. Amino acid sequence: CASSRDLHSYEQYF.

The table lists this clonotype with many counts. The rearrangement links TRBV7-8 to TRBJ1-5, with 8 bases lining up with TRBD1. The CDR3 loop spans 14 amino acids. V lost 5 bases, J lost 6 bases, and 6 bases stayed unmatched. Germline CDR1 and CDR2: SGHVS and FQNEAQ. The CDR3 region is CASSKPGGLQPQHF. DNA of the CDR3: TGTGCCAGCAGCAAACCAGGGGGCCTTCAGCCCCAGCATTTT. Based on the CDR3 plus reference TRBV7-8 and TRBJ1-5, the full variable domain is GAGVSQSPRYKVAKRGQDVALRCDPISGHVSLFWYQQALGQGPEFLTYFQNEAQLDKSGLPSDRFFAERPEGSVSTLKIQRTQQEDSAVYLCASSKPGGLQPQHFGDGTRLSIL.

This clonotype was observed at least ten times. V usage is TRBV6-5 and J usage is TRBJ2-7; no definite D call. V was shortened by 5 bases and J by 2 bases, with 7 bases between the two germline ends. Germline CDR1 is MNHEY and CDR2 is SVGAGI. This CDR3 is 12 amino acids long. CDR3 in amino acids: CASSPGPYEQYF. The DNA of the CDR3 is TGTGCCAGCAGTCCTGGGCCCTACGAGCAGTACTTC.

This clonotype was recorded many times. The chain links TRBV20-1 to TRBJ2-2; D is unclear. The CDR3 extends over 13 amino acids. V was pared by 2 bases and J by 6 bases, with 10 bases between. Germline CDR1 and CDR2: DFQATT and SNEGSKA (reference sequence). CDR3 nucleotides: TGCAGTGCTAGACGGGTGGTTCCCGGGGAGCTGTTTTTT. Translated, it gives CSARRVVPGELFF.

This clonotype has at least ten counts. The chain recombines TRBV7-3 with TRBJ2-2, with 7 bases aligning to TRBD2. Germline trimming cut 1 base from V and 0 bases from J; bases unmatched to any gene: 2. The CDR3 totals 16 residues. Germline V gene sequence: CDR1 SGHTA, CDR2 FQGTGA. The DNA for the CDR3 is TGTGCCAGCAGCTTAAGGGCGGGGGCGAACACCGGGGAGCTGTTTTTT. Its protein product is CASSLRAGANTGELFF.

This rearrangement joins TRBV27 to TRBJ1-2; no clear D. This CDR3 has 15 residues. From germline, CDR1 is MNHEY and CDR2 SMNVEV (reference sequence). V lost 5 bases to trimming and J lost 4 bases, with 17 bases between them. CDR3 DNA: TGTGCCAGCAGTCCTGACTTGACGACCCGCTATGGCTACACCTTC. This translates into CASSPDLTTRYGYTF.

V and J are TRBV12-3 or TRBV12-4 and TRBJ1-5; unclear D gene. V lost 6 bases and J 4 bases, leaving 7 bases between the germline ends. The CDR3 totals 12 residues. CDR3 coding DNA: TGTGCCAGCAGCGAGAGGAATCAGCCCCAGCATTTT. Amino acids: CASSERNQPQHF.

This clonotype was found a few times. This chain links TRBV4-1 with TRBJ1-2; TRBD1 might be the D (5 bases). This CDR3 has 17 amino acids. The ends were cut back, 2 bases at V and 2 bases at J, with 18 bases in the middle. CDR1 MGHRA and CDR2 YSYEKL come from the germline V gene. CDR3 nucleotides: TGCGCCAGCAGCCAACGGGGCCAGGGCAGGGCCAACTATGGCTACACCTTC. Translating it yields CASSQRGQGRANYGYTF.

The rearrangement uses TRBV4-2 and TRBJ1-6, with 7 positions matching TRBD1. CDR3 size: 19 residues. CDR1 and CDR2 (germline): LGHNA, YNFKEQ. The V and J ends lost 4 bases and 0 bases, in that order; junction bases with no gene match: 12. The CDR3 DNA reads as TGTGCCAGCAGCCGGGAAACAGGGGAGGGATTCTCCTATAATTCACCCCTCCACTTT. As protein: CASSRETGEGFSYNSPLHF.

This clonotype was seen ten or more times. CDR3 bases: TGTGCCAGCTCACAGGGATACGAGCAGTACGTC. Protein product: CASSQGYEQYV. The gene calls are TRBV18 and TRBJ2-7; D remains ambiguous. Trimming left V 4 bases short and J 4 bases short, with 5 bases between. The germline gives CDR1 KGHSH, CDR2 LQKENI. This CDR3 is built from 11 residues.

Regarding this clonotype: This sequence may be a read error, since a much larger clone differs from it by one base. This rearrangement joins TRBV6-1 to TRBJ2-1; 10 nucleotides line up with TRBD2. The germline gives CDR1 MNHNS, CDR2 SASEGT. J lost 8 bases, V lost 8 bases, and 12 bases had no gene match. This CDR3 comprises 15 residues. The CDR3 nucleotides are TGTGCCAGCTCTTTAGCGGGGGGTAGATCTTATGAGCAGTTCTTC. It codes for CASSLAGGRSYEQFF.

A few counts support this clonotype. The chain couples TRBV5-4 to TRBJ2-5; D tentatively reads TRBD1 or TRBD2 (5 bases each). The CDR3 contains 13 residues. Trimming stripped 0 bases from V and 7 bases from J, with 10 bases between. Per the germline V gene, CDR1 is SGHNT and CDR2 is YYREEE (reference sequence). CDR3 loop: CASSLVVGRTQYF. In nucleotides, the CDR3 is TGTGCCAGCAGCTTGGTGGTGGGACGGACCCAGTACTTC.

The chain uses TRBV29-1 and TRBJ1-4; 9 bases align to TRBD1. Germline loops: CDR1 SQVTM, CDR2 ANQGSEA. After removal of 6 bases from V and 8 bases from J, the junction contained 7 bases not matched to a gene. This CDR3 has 13 amino acids. CDR3: CSVSGTGQEKLFF. Written as DNA, the CDR3 is TGCAGCGTCTCCGGGACAGGGCAGGAAAAACTGTTTTTT.

This clonotype has a count of ten or more. The chain carries TRBV20-1 and TRBJ1-2; the D gene is possibly TRBD1 (5 bases). The V end lost 1 base, the J end lost 2 bases, and 11 bases lay between the germline ends. The CDR3 extends over 14 amino acids. Per germline, CDR1 DFQATT and CDR2 SNEGSKA (reference sequence). This CDR3 reads CSARAGQGNYGYTF. The DNA for the CDR3 is TGCAGTGCTAGAGCGGGGCAGGGAAACTATGGCTACACCTTC.

The sample holds a few counts of this clonotype. The J gene is TRBJ1-6, the V gene TRBV12-3 or TRBV12-4; 9 nucleotides align to TRBD1. The length of the CDR3 is 15 residues. Trimming took 7 bases from V and 7 from J; bases not matched to a gene: 8. For the CDR3, the DNA is TGTGCCAGCACCGCGGGACAGGGTAGGAATTCACCCCTCCACTTT. Translating it yields CASTAGQGRNSPLHF.